This T cell receptor (beta chain) emerged from a study of human T cells and chemical hapten exposure (dated by TCRdb to the early 2020s). For the study in its entirety: For sensitization, 2% DPC in acetone was applied to a 2 cm by 2 cm area of upper inner arm skin. Libraries were pooled for sequencing, and variation in per-sample TCR yields was attributed mainly to small differences in library volumes within the pool. The patient cohort, mostly female, included alopecia areata with under or over 50% scalp involvement, alopecia totalis and alopecia universalis. In alopecia patients, the study followed how the peripheral blood TCR repertoire changed in vivo over primary and secondary sensitization to diphenylcyclopropenone (DPC), a hapten. Weekly therapeutic DPC doses were additionally applied to the scalp of patients throughout the roughly 23-week study period. For TCR sequencing, blood came from 25 to 35 alopecia patients at anywhere from one to four time points (pre-sensitization, 2, 6 and 24 weeks). Patch testing was performed on the upper back with Finn chambers containing 0.01% DPC, and the patch tests were scored after 6 days according to International Contact Dermatitis Research Group standards. Blood samples were taken from patients before sensitization (week 0) and at 2, 6 and about 24 weeks after DPC sensitization. Overall study results and their limits: Repeated subsampling changed both the strength of the expansion versus patch-test correlation and the threshold at which the correlation became significant. Patch test score correlated positively with the number of PT1 expanded TCRs, reaching significance at thresholds 8, 16 and 32 but not at 4. DPC sensitization did not change the number of TCRs with a frequency above 1 in 1000, and there was no evidence of changes in global repertoire structure. Significantly more large CDR3 similarity clusters were formed by expanded TCRs than by pre-sensitization or healthy control sets, consistent with antigen-driven responses. Alopecia, a presumed autoimmune disease, was present in all patients, so the immune response of the patients might differ from that of healthy individuals.

Receptor libraries were prepared by RACE. The sequencing machine was a NextSeq 500. Library preparation attached unique molecular identifiers to individual cDNA molecules for quantitative, reproducible TCR counting. From each blood RNA sample, both TCR alpha and TCR beta chains were sequenced. As for the authors' bioinformatics: A median of roughly 100,000 TCRs per sample was observed, with a range of roughly 20,000 to 750,000. The Decombinator software suite was used to annotate the V, J and CDR3 of the TCR reads. For PS versus PT1 abundance plots, all samples were subsampled to the same number of TCRs (28,000). Expanded TCRs were defined as absent before sensitization and observed at least eight times at the 2-week time point. TCRdb itself trimmed the public reads at Q25 with fastp, ran MiXCR and retained productive beta chains. CDR3 protein duplicates are merged, each entry listing the most common genes and DNA. TCRdb, not the authors, supplied the V and J calls. For this sample there are just under 350,000 distinct CDR3 sequences; roughly 6.9% appear just once. The ten most abundant clones make up 8.4% of the sample.

With regard to this clonotype: Its antigen has not been determined. There are no base qualities to consult, and no much larger clone falls within one base.

V loses 2 bases, J loses 7 bases, and the germline ends lie 9 bases apart. The CDR3, cysteine through phenylalanine, is 14 amino acids long. Only CDR3 DNA is held: 42 bases, read in frame from base 1. The germline V gene encodes CDR1 MNHEY and CDR2 SMNVEV (reference sequence). This specimen's time point label, per the study, means: patch test 1, 2 weeks after DPC sensitization. In light of the paper, this sample's treatment or condition label describes: therapeutic diphenylcyclopropenone sensitization with weekly scalp DPC. At every patch-test visit, the blood draw took place before the patch test was put on. To be eligible, patients had to be aged 18 to 70, diagnosed with alopecia and judged suitable for DPC therapy, while pregnant patients were excluded. Total RNA was extracted from unfractionated whole blood collected in Tempus Blood RNA tubes.

Sample: whole blood, taken in connection with sensitization to the hapten diphenylcyclopropenone (DPC). This TCR came from a young woman with alopecia areata. Some clones in this sample may be carry-over from other donors' samples. The chain is assembled from TRBV27 and TRBJ1-6, and the D gene may be TRBD1, 5 bases matching. The sequenced DNA: TGTGCCAGCAGTTTAGAGGGGAAGAATTCACCCCTCCACTTT. Its coded protein is CASSLEGKNSPLHF.